This is a list of T cell receptor beta chains from one sample in a study of type 1 and type 2 diabetes patients. TCRdb reanalysed the multiplex PCR reads using MiXCR and keeps one entry per CDR3 protein. Here the sample spans about 290,000 distinct CDR3 sequences, over 45% being singletons. Material: peripheral blood mononuclear cells (PBMCs). These receptors were collected from a man between 18 and 35 years old with type 2 diabetes. The CDR3 runs from the conserved cysteine through the conserved F or W. Not every row has a clone size; where given, it reads once, few, many or a size class.

-	TRBV30	TRBJ2-1	CAWTSGRTWEQFF
-	TRBV20-1	TRBJ2-7	CSAVNSQGGYEQYF
few	TRBV29-1	TRBJ2-1	CSVYLGNEQFF
few	TRBV10-3	TRBJ1-2	CAISESDRINYGYTF
-	TRBV2	TRBJ1-2	CASSAGTGSWNFGGYTF
once	TRBV5-1	TRBJ2-7	CASSLEGQGSSYEQYF
-	TRBV28	TRBJ2-4	CASSERGKSELWYF
-	TRBV6-2/TRBV6-3	TRBJ2-7	CASSLTYRYEQYF
few	TRBV6-5	TRBJ1-6	CASSYSNSPLHF
few	TRBV2	TRBJ1-5	CASSAGVEQPQHF
many	TRBV2	TRBJ1-1	CARGQEAFF
-	TRBV15	TRBJ1-4	CATSRWVGRGQSNEKLFF
-	TRBV6-4	TRBJ2-7	CASRKTGTGGNEQYF
-	TRBV25-1	TRBJ1-6	CASGTGGRNSPLHF
many	TRBV20-1	TRBJ2-3	CSATGGTDTQYF
-	TRBV5-1	TRBJ1-1	CASSRRTGNTEASF
once	TRBV7-8	TRBJ2-3	CASSENWWPSTETQYF
-	TRBV19	TRBJ2-1	CASSMAGENEQFF
many	TRBV25-1	TRBJ1-4	CASSGRGSEKLFF
-	TRBV7-2	TRBJ1-2	CASSYTGTGGYTF
-	TRBV6-2/TRBV6-3	TRBJ2-1	CASRGTFINRRFF
few	TRBV20-1	TRBJ1-5	CSAKLGGVDQPQHF
few	TRBV2	TRBJ1-5	CASSGRSNQPQHF
-	TRBV19	TRBJ2-7	CASSIGGLAAYEQYF
-	TRBV12-3/TRBV12-4	TRBJ1-1	CASSLGQGARVAFF
-	TRBV5-6	TRBJ1-2	CASSLASTGSPAYGYTF
few	TRBV19	TRBJ2-1	CASSISVGQANEQFF
-	TRBV19	TRBJ1-1	CASSARGPNTEAFF
-	TRBV9	TRBJ1-6	CASSVASDSPLHF
-	TRBV10-2	TRBJ1-2	CASSQDNPVMDGYTF
few	TRBV27	TRBJ1-6	CASSLRTVSNSPLHF
-	TRBV4-3	TRBJ2-1	CASSQETGTPSPYNEQFF
-	TRBV9	TRBJ2-5	CASSSGTGEVTQYF
-	TRBV6-6	TRBJ2-6	CANRVFGANVLTF
few	TRBV10-2	TRBJ2-7	CASGGFGTGLEQYF
-	TRBV7-3	TRBJ2-7	CASSYGQGMVEQYF
few	TRBV12-5	TRBJ2-7	CASGFLGLAGERSECEQYF
-	TRBV6-1	TRBJ1-2	CASSVTGPRGYGYTF
-	TRBV7-3	TRBJ2-3	CASSSAPDSTDTQYF
-	TRBV7-2	TRBJ2-5	CASSASGGAWETQYF
few	TRBV19	TRBJ2-1	CASQREMGYEQFF
-	TRBV2	TRBJ2-7	CASSGARTENYEQYF
-	TRBV7-3	-	CASSPRRNEQFF
-	TRBV12-3/TRBV12-4	TRBJ1-1	CASSLDTMNTEAFF
-	TRBV30	TRBJ2-1	CTWSAVSYNEQFF
few	TRBV6-5	TRBJ2-5	CASKAPGLAELKEFF
-	TRBV9	TRBJ2-5	CASSQNGETQYF
few	TRBV19	TRBJ2-2	CASSILGTGTGELFF
-	TRBV20-1	TRBJ1-5	CSARDLLSNQPQHF
-	TRBV19	TRBJ1-5	CASRSGTGEYSNQPQHF
many	TRBV15	TRBJ2-5	CATSRDSGEVETQYF
-	TRBV30	TRBJ1-2	CAWSGGQLYGYTF
few	TRBV5-1	TRBJ1-2	CASSLGARGVFYGYTF
many	TRBV2	TRBJ1-2	CASNEGAIYGYTF
medium-sized	TRBV5-1	TRBJ1-2	CASSSGGSYYGYTF